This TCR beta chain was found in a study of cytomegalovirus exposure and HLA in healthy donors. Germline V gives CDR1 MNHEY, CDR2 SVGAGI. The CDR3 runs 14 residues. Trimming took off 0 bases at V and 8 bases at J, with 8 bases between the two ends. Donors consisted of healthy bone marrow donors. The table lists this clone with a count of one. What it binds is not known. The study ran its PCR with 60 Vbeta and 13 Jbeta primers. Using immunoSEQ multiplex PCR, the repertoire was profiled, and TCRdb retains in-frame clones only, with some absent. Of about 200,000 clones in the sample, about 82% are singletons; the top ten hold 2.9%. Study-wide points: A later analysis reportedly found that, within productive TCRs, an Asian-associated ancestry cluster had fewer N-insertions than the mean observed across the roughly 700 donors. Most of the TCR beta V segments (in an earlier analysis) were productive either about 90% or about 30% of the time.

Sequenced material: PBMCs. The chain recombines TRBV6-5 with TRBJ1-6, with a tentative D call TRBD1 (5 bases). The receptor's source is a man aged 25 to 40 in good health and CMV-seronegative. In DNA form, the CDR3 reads TGTGCCAGCAGTTACTCAACCAGGGATTCACCCCTCCACTTT. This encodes CASSYSTRDSPLHF.